This T cell receptor (beta chain) was sequenced during a study of CD8+CD57+ T cells in acquired aplastic anemia. Study context: Sorted CD4+ and CD8+ cells gave an average of around 3.1 ug of DNA. Sequencing produced an average of roughly 10 million reads per healthy donor for CD4+ cells.

This CDR3 has 13 amino acids. V dropped 12 bases and J dropped 6 bases, with 17 bases sitting between them. Germline CDR1 is KGHDR and CDR2 is SFDVKD. The study profiled TCR beta VDJ and CDR3 using genomic DNA as template. TCRdb called the reads again in MiXCR, with one record for every CDR3 protein. The top ten hold around 4% of the sample, which has a few hundred thousand distinct CDR3 sequences, under 80% seen once. Study results and caveats: Simpson's diversity of CD8+ cells was not significantly different in patients compared with controls. Patients and controls shared around 30 CD8+ CDR3 sequences.

For this clonotype: Its antigen is unknown.

V is TRBV24-1 and J is TRBJ1-5; no reliable D call. Sequenced: sorted CD4+, CD8+, or CD8+CD57+ T cells (not recorded which) from PBMCs. The clonotype comes from a human donor in good health, serving as a control. The CDR3 coding sequence is TGTGCCGCTAGTGATCGGGGAACTCAGCCCCAGCATTTT. Protein: CAASDRGTQPQHF.